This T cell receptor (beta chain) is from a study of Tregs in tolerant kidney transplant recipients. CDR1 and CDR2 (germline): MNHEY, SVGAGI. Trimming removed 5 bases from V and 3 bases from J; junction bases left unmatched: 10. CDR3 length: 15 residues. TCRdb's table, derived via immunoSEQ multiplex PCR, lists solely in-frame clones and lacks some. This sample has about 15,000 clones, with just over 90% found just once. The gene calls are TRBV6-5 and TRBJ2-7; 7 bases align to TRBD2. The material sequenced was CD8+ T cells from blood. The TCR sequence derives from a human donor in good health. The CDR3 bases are TGTGCCAGCAGTCCGCAGCGGGGAAGGAGCTACGAGCAGTACTTC. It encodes CASSPQRGRSYEQYF.